These T cell receptor beta chains were read from a single sample in a study of cytomegalovirus exposure and HLA in healthy donors. The method was immunoSEQ multiplex PCR; TCRdb's version includes in-frame clones alone and lacks a portion of them. The sample lists fewer than 200,000 clones, more than 70% occurring once. Input material: PBMCs. The receptors originated from a woman aged 50 to 60 in good health and CMV-seropositive. Each CDR3 is given with its conserved first and last residue. D genes are given only for firm matches. Size is omitted from some rows. Given values are once, few, many or a class for expanded clones.

j_call clone_size v_call d_call cdr3_aa cdr3_nt
TRBJ1-2 . TRBV11-2 . CASSLSTGSYGYTF TGTGCCAGCAGCTTAAGTACAGGCTCCTATGGCTACACCTTC
TRBJ2-1 . TRBV21-1 . CASSKVRSMGPNEQFF TGTGCCAGCAGCAAAGTGAGGAGTATGGGGCCCAATGAGCAGTTCTTC
TRBJ2-7 . TRBV2 . CASSERDFYEQYF TGTGCCAGCAGTGAAAGAGATTTTTACGAGCAGTACTTC
TRBJ1-2 few TRBV2 TRBD1 CASSVTGVNYGYTF TGTGCCAGCAGTGTTACAGGGGTCAACTATGGCTACACCTTC
TRBJ1-1 . TRBV20-1 . CRGGDPTEAFF TGTAGGGGGGGGGATCCCACTGAAGCTTTCTTT
TRBJ1-1 . TRBV6-6 . CASSYDGYTEAFF TGTGCCAGCAGTTACGACGGGTACACTGAAGCTTTCTTT
TRBJ2-1 . TRBV7-6 TRBD2 CASSPSGNYNEQFF TGTGCCAGCAGCCCTAGCGGGAACTACAATGAGCAGTTCTTC
TRBJ2-2 . TRBV4-2 . CASSHITGELFF TGTGCCAGCAGCCATATAACCGGGGAGCTGTTTTTT
TRBJ1-2 . TRBV30 . CAWSVGTHGYTF TGTGCCTGGAGTGTAGGGACACATGGCTACACCTTC
TRBJ1-1 . TRBV28 TRBD1 CASSPRDRGEGTEAFF TGTGCCAGCAGTCCCCGGGACAGGGGAGAGGGCACTGAAGCTTTCTTT
TRBJ2-1 . TRBV11-3 . CASSLSLNEQFF TGTGCCAGCAGCTTATCCCTTAATGAGCAGTTCTTC
TRBJ1-2 . TRBV7-2 . CASSPDRNYGYTF TGTGCCAGCAGTCCTGACAGGAACTATGGCTACACCTTC
TRBJ2-5 . TRBV5-1 TRBD2 CASSLSGGRETQYF TGCGCCAGCAGCCTTAGCGGGGGTCGGGAGACCCAGTACTTC
TRBJ1-1 few TRBV4-3 . CASSQVGQSAFF TGCGCCAGCAGCCAAGTTGGGCAGTCGGCTTTCTTT
TRBJ1-2 few TRBV27 TRBD1 CASSPGQGAFGYTF TGTGCCAGCAGTCCGGGACAGGGGGCATTTGGCTACACCTTC
TRBJ1-1 . TRBV10-2 . CASREMGGRTEAFF TGCGCCAGCAGGGAGATGGGGGGGCGCACTGAAGCTTTCTTT
TRBJ2-3 . TRBV6-1 . CASRPRGSRDTQYF TGTGCCAGCAGACCTCGGGGTTCTAGGGATACGCAGTATTTT
TRBJ2-6 . TRBV6-5 TRBD2 CASNTGGAGANVLTF TGTGCCAGCAATACGGGGGGGGCTGGGGCCAACGTCCTGACTTTC
TRBJ2-7 . TRBV30 TRBD1 CAGQTGNEQYF TGTGCCGGCCAGACAGGGAATGAGCAGTACTTC
TRBJ1-1 . TRBV30 TRBD1 CAWRKDRPRAFF TGTGCCTGGAGAAAGGACAGGCCACGGGCTTTCTTT
TRBJ2-5 . TRBV9 TRBD1 CASSSPPGTGGFGETQYF TGTGCCAGCAGCTCCCCCCCCGGGACAGGGGGCTTTGGAGAGACCCAGTACTTC
TRBJ2-3 . TRBV7-2 . CASSFTIAAEDTQYF TGTGCCAGCAGCTTCACAATTGCGGCGGAAGATACGCAGTATTTT
TRBJ2-2 . TRBV18 . CASSPSVASSNTGELFF TGTGCCAGCTCACCAAGTGTCGCCAGTTCGAACACCGGGGAGCTGTTTTTT
TRBJ2-1 . TRBV7-2 . CASRPPGAYNEQFF TGTGCCAGCCGGCCGCCGGGGGCCTACAATGAGCAGTTCTTC
TRBJ1-2 . TRBV4-2 TRBD1 CASSPGTGRDGYTF TGTGCCAGCAGCCCTGGGACAGGACGTGATGGCTACACCTTC
TRBJ2-7 . TRBV21-1 . CASSKALVETGIRHEQYF TGTGCCAGCAGCAAAGCGCTCGTTGAGACAGGGATTAGGCACGAGCAGTACTTC
TRBJ1-4 . TRBV30 . CAWTYNEKLFF TGTGCCTGGACCTATAATGAAAAACTGTTTTTT
TRBJ1-1 few TRBV18 TRBD1 CASSPTGGSTEAFF TGTGCCAGCTCACCGACAGGGGGCTCGACTGAAGCTTTCTTT
TRBJ1-1 . TRBV6-5 TRBD1 CASRHRDSLNTEAFF TGTGCCAGCAGGCACCGGGACAGCTTGAACACTGAAGCTTTCTTT
TRBJ1-1 few TRBV28 TRBD1 CASSLTGWGNTEAFF TGTGCCAGCAGTTTGACAGGGTGGGGGAACACTGAAGCTTTCTTT
TRBJ1-1 . TRBV7-3 . CASYAVVTEAFF TGTGCCAGCTATGCGGTGGTAACTGAAGCTTTCTTT
TRBJ2-5 . TRBV9 TRBD1 CASSPSGRGQETQYF TGTGCCAGCAGCCCGTCGGGCAGGGGGCAAGAGACCCAGTACTTC
TRBJ2-7 . TRBV28 TRBD2 CASTRSGEGTYEQYF TGTGCCAGCACCAGAAGCGGGGAGGGCACCTACGAGCAGTACTTC
TRBJ2-1 . TRBV12-5 TRBD2 CASGLGLAFEQFF TGTGCTAGTGGTTTGGGACTAGCGTTTGAGCAGTTCTTC
TRBJ1-5 few TRBV4-3 . CASSQDRGSNQPQHF TGCGCCAGCAGCCAAGATCGGGGGAGCAATCAGCCCCAGCATTTT
TRBJ2-7 . TRBV5-8 TRBD1 CASSWTGGLYEQYF TGTGCCAGCAGCTGGACAGGGGGACTCTACGAGCAGTACTTC
TRBJ2-7 . TRBV19 . CASSILGRDPYEQYF TGTGCCAGTAGTATCTTGGGGCGGGACCCCTACGAGCAGTACTTC
TRBJ2-5 few TRBV5-1 TRBD2 CASTSGGTTQYF TGCGCCAGCACAAGCGGGGGGACGACCCAGTACTTC
TRBJ2-2 once TRBV19 TRBD1 CASSLGTESGELFF TGTGCCAGTAGTCTTGGGACAGAAAGCGGGGAGCTGTTTTTT
TRBJ2-1 . TRBV15 . CATSRMDFGVNEQFF TGTGCCACCAGCAGGATGGACTTCGGTGTAAATGAGCAGTTCTTC
TRBJ2-7 . TRBV28 TRBD2 CASKSGASGSYEQYF TGTGCCAGCAAAAGCGGGGCTAGCGGGAGTTACGAGCAGTACTTC